This T cell receptor (beta chain) was profiled in a study of CD8 T cells in ankylosing spondylitis listed by TCRdb under 2017. Describing the broader study: To find TCR variants linked to disease, the study profiled T cell receptor beta repertoires in ankylosing spondylitis patients and healthy donors. The full study cohort was made up of 25 ankylosing spondylitis patients and some 100 healthy donors. Peripheral blood was sampled, and synovial fluid was also collected from ankylosing spondylitis patients.

Here is what the overall study found, with its caveats: The disease-linked clones had a CD8+ phenotype and were found at relatively low frequencies in peripheral blood. Blood from ankylosing spondylitis patients appeared to be characterized by a TCR beta motif composed of about eight highly homologous amino acid variants. Some TCR beta motif variants had previously been reported in synovial fluid and blood of reactive arthritis patients, which suggested common disease-initiation mechanisms. Significant enrichment of the disease-linked clones was reported in matched synovial fluid samples from ankylosing spondylitis patients.

A word on this clonotype: What antigen it recognizes has not been identified. There are no base qualities to consult, and no much larger clone falls within one base.

The sequencer listed for this sample is Illumina HiSeq 2500. Quantitative 5'-RACE with molecular barcodes was the method used to prepare the TCR beta libraries. Turning to the authors' computational methods: A new computational method, built on a probabilistic model of VDJ rearrangement, was used to identify disease-linked TCR variants. TCRdb's own reprocessing of the public reads used fastp at Q25 and MiXCR and kept productive beta chains. Rows are unified per CDR3 protein, each entry keeping the most common DNA and genes. The V and J calls and clone size are TCRdb's, not the authors'. In this sample the table shows just under 350,000 distinct CDR3 sequences, roughly 14% of which occur a single time. The ten top clones hold around 1% of the sample. For CDR1 and CDR2, the germline V gene lists MNHEY and SVGAGI. Counted from cysteine to phenylalanine, this CDR3 has 17 amino acids. Only the CDR3 part of the read is kept: 51 bases, read in frame from the first base. Trimming removed 2 bases from V and 0 bases from J; the gene matches leave 5 bases unexplained.

Material: blood, either unsorted or a sorted T cell fraction (not recorded which). The chain was built from TRBV6-5 and TRBJ1-4, with 8 bases matching TRBD1. This clonotype was sampled from a male donor with ankylosing spondylitis or in good health (not recorded which). The DNA sequence is TGTGCCAGCAGTTACACGGACAGGGCTGCAACTAATGAAAAACTGTTTTTT. It specifies CASSYTDRAATNEKLFF.